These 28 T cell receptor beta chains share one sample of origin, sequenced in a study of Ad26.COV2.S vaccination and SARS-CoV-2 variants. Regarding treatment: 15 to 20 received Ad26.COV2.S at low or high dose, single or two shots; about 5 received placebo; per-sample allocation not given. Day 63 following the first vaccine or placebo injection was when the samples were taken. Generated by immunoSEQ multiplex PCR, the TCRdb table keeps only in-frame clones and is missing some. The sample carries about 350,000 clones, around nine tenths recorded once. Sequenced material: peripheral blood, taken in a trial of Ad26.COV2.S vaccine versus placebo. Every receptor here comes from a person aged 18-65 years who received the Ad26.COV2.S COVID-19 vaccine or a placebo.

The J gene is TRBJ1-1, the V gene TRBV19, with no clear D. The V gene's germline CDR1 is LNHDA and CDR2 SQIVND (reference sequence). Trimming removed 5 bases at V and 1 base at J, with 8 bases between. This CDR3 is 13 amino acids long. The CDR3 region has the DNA TGTGCCAGTAGTGAGAGAGAGAACACTGAAGCTTTCTTT. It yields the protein CASSERENTEAFF.

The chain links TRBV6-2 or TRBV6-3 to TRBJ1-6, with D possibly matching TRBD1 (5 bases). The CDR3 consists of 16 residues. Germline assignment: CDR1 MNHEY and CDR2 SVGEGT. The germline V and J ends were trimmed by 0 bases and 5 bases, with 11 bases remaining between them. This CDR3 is CASSYSIPGDNSPLHF. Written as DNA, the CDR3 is TGTGCCAGCAGTTACTCCATTCCGGGGGATAATTCACCCCTCCACTTT.

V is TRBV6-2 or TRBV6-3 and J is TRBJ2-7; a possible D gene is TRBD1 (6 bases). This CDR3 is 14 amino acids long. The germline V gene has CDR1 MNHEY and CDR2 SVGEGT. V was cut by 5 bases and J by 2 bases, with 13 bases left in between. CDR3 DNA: TGTGCCAGCAGTGGTACAGGGTTGGCCTACGAGCAGTACTTC. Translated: CASSGTGLAYEQYF.

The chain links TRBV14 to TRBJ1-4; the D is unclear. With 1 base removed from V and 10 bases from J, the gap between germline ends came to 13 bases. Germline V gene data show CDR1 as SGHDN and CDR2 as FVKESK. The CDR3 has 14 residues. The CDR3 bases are TGTGCCAGCAGCCAAGGAGCAGTCCCGGGAAAACTGTTTTTT. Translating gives CASSQGAVPGKLFF.

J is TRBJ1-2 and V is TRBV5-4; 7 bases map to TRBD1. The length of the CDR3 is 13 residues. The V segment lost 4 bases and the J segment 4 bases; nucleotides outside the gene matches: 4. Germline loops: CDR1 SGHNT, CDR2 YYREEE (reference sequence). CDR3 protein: CASSIQGPYGYTF. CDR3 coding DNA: TGTGCCAGCAGCATACAGGGGCCCTATGGCTACACCTTC.

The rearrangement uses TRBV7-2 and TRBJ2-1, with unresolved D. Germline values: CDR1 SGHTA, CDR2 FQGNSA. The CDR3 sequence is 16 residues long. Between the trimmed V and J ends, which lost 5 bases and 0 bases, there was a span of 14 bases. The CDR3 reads CASSPTPRRSYNEQFF. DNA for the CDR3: TGTGCCAGCAGCCCAACCCCAAGACGCTCCTACAATGAGCAGTTCTTC.

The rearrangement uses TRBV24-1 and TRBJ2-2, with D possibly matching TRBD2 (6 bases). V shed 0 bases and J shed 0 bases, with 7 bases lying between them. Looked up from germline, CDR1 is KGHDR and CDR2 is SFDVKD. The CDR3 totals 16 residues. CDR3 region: CATSDLGGTNTGELFF. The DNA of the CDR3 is TGTGCCACCAGTGATTTGGGCGGGACGAACACCGGGGAGCTGTTTTTT.

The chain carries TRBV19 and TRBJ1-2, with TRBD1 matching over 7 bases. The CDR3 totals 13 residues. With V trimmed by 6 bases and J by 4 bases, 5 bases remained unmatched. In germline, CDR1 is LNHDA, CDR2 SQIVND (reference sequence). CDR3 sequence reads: CASSRRQGYGYTF. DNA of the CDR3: TGTGCCAGTAGCCGTAGACAGGGCTATGGCTACACCTTC.

The CDR3 coding sequence is TGTGCCAGCACTGGTATAGGGAGACATGGCTACACCTTC. It encodes CASTGIGRHGYTF. V is TRBV21-1 and J is TRBJ1-2. TRBV21-1 is a listed pseudogene. This CDR3 spans 13 amino acids.

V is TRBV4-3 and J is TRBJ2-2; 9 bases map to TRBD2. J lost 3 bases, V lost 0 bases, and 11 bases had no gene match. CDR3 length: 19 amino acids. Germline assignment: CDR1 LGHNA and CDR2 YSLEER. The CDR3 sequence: CASSQDWASSGSYTGELFF. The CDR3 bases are TGCGCCAGCAGCCAAGACTGGGCTAGTAGCGGGAGTTACACCGGGGAGCTGTTTTTT.

CDR3 sequence reads: CASSQGRAGETQYF. CDR3 nucleotides: TGCGCCAGCAGCCAAGGCCGGGCGGGGGAGACCCAGTACTTC. The chain joins TRBV4-3 to TRBJ2-5; D is possibly TRBD2 (6 bases). Trimming left V 1 base short and J 5 bases short, with 11 bases between. The CDR3 length is 14 residues. Germline values: CDR1 LGHNA, CDR2 YSLEER.

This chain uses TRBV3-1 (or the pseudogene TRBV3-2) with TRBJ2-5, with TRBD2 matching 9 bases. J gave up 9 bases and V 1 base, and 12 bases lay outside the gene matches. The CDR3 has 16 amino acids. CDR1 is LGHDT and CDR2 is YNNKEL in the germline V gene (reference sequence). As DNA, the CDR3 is TGTGCCAGCAGCCAAGCTAGACTAGCGGTCAGGGGGGCCCAGTACTTC. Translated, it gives CASSQARLAVRGAQYF.

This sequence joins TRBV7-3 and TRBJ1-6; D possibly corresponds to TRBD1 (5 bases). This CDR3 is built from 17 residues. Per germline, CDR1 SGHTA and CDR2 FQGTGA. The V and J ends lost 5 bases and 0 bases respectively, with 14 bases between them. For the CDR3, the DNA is TGTGCCAGCAGCCAAACTATGGGGGGCTCCTATAATTCACCCCTCCACTTT. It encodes CASSQTMGGSYNSPLHF.

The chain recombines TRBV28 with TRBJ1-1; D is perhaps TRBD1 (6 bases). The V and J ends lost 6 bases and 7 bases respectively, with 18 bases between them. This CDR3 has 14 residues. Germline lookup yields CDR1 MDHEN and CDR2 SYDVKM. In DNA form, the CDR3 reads TGTGCCAGCAGAGAGGACAGCCCGGTGAGTGAAGCTTTCTTT. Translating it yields CASREDSPVSEAFF.

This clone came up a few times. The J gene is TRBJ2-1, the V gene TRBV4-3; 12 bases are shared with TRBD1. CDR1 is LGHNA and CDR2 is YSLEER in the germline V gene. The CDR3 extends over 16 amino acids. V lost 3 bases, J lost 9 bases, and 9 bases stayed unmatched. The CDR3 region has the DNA TGCGCCAGCAGCCAGCAGCCGGGACAGGGGGCCGTTGAGCAGTTCTTC. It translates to CASSQQPGQGAVEQFF.

This CDR3 reads CASSKRLAGDTQYF. The DNA for the CDR3 is TGTGCCAGCTCAAAGCGACTAGCAGGAGATACGCAGTATTTT. V gene TRBV6-5 combines with J gene TRBJ2-3; 7 bases align to TRBD2. Looked up from germline, CDR1 is MNHEY and CDR2 is SVGAGI. This CDR3 is 14 amino acids long. V shed 8 bases, J shed 5 bases, and the junction held 10 bases outside the gene matches.

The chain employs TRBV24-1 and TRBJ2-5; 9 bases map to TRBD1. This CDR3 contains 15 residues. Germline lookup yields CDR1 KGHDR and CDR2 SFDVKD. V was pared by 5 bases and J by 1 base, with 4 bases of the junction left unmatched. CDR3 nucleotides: TGTGCCACCAGTGTGGGGACAGGGATCCAAGAGACCCAGTACTTC. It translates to CATSVGTGIQETQYF.

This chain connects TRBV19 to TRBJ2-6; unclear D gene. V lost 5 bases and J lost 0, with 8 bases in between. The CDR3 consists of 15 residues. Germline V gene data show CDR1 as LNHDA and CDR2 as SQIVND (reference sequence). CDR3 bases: TGTGCCAGTAGTCCCCTAGACTCTGGGGCCAACGTCCTGACTTTC. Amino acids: CASSPLDSGANVLTF. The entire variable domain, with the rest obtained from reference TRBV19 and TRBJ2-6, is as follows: DGGITQSPKYLFRKEGQNVTLSCEQNLNHDAMYWYRQDPGQGLRLIYYSQIVNDFQKGDIAEGYSVSREKKESFPLTVTSAQKNPTAFYLCASSPLDSGANVLTFGAGSRLTVL.

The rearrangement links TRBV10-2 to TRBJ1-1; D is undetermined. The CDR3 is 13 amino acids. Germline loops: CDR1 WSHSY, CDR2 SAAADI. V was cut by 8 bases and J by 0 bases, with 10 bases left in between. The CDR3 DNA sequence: TGCGCCAGCGGGAGACCCATGAACACTGAAGCTTTCTTT. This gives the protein CASGRPMNTEAFF.

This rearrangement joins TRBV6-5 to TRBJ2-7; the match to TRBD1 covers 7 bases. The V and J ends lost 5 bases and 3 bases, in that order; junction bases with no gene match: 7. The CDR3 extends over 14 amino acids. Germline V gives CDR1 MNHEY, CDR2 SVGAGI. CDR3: CASSRGWTGYEQYF. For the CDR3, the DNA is TGTGCCAGCAGTCGAGGATGGACAGGCTACGAGCAGTACTTC.

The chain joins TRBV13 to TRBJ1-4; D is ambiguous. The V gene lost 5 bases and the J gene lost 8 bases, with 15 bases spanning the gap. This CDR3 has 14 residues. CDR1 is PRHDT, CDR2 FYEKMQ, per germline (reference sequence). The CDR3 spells CASSDAGQNEKLFF. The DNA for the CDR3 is TGTGCCAGCAGCGACGCCGGCCAGAACGAAAAACTGTTTTTT.

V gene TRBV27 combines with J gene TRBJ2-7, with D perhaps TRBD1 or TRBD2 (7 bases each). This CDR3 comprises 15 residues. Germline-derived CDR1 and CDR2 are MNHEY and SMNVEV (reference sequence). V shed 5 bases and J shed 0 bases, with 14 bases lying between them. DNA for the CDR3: TGTGCCAGCAGTCCCCAGGGGGGGAGCTCCTACGAGCAGTACTTC. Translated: CASSPQGGSSYEQYF.

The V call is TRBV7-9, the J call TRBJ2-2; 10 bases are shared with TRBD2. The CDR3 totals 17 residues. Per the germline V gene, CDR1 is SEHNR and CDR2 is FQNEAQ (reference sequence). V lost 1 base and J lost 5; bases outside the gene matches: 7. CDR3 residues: CASSLGPSGSGTGELFF. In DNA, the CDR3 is TGTGCCAGCAGCTTAGGGCCTAGCGGGAGCGGGACCGGGGAGCTGTTTTTT.

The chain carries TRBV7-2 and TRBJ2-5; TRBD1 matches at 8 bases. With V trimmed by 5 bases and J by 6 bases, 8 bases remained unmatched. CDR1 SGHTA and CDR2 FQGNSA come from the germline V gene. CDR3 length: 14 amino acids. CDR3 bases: TGTGCCAGCAGCCATCAGGGGGCGCGACAGACCCAGTACTTC. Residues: CASSHQGARQTQYF.

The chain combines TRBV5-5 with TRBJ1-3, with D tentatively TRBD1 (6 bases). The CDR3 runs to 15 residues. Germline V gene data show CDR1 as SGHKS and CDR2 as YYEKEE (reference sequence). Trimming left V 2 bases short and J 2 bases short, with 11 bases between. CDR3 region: CASSFTGSPGNTIYF. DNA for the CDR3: TGTGCCAGCAGCTTCACAGGGTCCCCTGGAAACACCATATATTTT.

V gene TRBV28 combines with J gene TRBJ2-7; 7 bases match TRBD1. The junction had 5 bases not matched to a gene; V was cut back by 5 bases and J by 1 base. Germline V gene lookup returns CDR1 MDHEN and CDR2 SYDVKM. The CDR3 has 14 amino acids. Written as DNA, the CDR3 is TGTGCCAGCAGTGGGGACAGACGATCCTACGAGCAGTACTTC. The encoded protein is CASSGDRRSYEQYF.

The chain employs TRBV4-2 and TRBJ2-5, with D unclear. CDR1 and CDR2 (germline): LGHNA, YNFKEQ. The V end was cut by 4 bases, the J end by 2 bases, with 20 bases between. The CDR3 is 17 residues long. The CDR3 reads CASSPDEWRPPQETQYF. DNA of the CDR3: TGTGCCAGCAGCCCAGATGAATGGAGACCCCCACAAGAGACCCAGTACTTC.

CDR3 sequence (DNA): TGTGCCAGCAGCTCCACAGGGGATTCTTTTTACGAGCAGTACTTC. Protein sequence: CASSSTGDSFYEQYF. The V call is TRBV11-2, the J call TRBJ2-7; the match to TRBD1 covers 7 bases. CDR1 and CDR2 (germline): SGHAT, FQNNGV. J gave up 4 bases and V 4 bases, and 10 bases lay outside the gene matches. The CDR3 runs to 15 residues.